The 24 T cell receptor beta chains below all came from one sample that was sequenced in a study of blood T cell repertoires in COVID-19. Clones were read by immunoSEQ multiplex PCR, and TCRdb kept only the in-frame ones, dropping some. The top ten hold 10% to 15% of the sample, which has fewer than 60,000 clones, around 80% seen once. Sequenced sample: peripheral blood. These receptors came from a woman of 80 years or more with acute or convalescent COVID-19.

This clone was counted between two and nine times. The chain joins TRBV30 to TRBJ1-1; TRBD1 might be the D (5 bases). The germline V gene encodes CDR1 GTSNPN and CDR2 SVGIG (reference sequence). V was cut by 2 bases and J by 6 bases, with 16 bases left in between. This CDR3 spans 14 amino acids. Written as DNA, the CDR3 is TGTGCCTGGAGTCCCCTCGGGGGATCCGCTGAAGCTTTCTTT. This gives the protein CAWSPLGGSAEAFF.

The rearrangement links TRBV3-1 (or the pseudogene TRBV3-2) to TRBJ1-2; no definite D call. The CDR3 sequence is 15 residues long. V was shortened by 4 bases and J by 4 bases, with 16 bases between the two germline ends. CDR1 is LGHDT and CDR2 is YNNKEL in the germline V gene (reference sequence). CDR3 nucleotides: TGTGCCAGCAGCCCTCGGACGTCCAGCGGCTATGGCTACACCTTC. It translates to CASSPRTSSGYGYTF.

The table lists this clone with a count of one. V is TRBV7-9 and J is TRBJ1-2, with D possibly matching TRBD1 (6 bases). The CDR3 has 12 residues. Germline CDR1 and CDR2: SEHNR and FQNEAQ (reference sequence). V was clipped by 5 bases and J by 7 bases, with 11 bases between them. As DNA, the CDR3 is TGTGCCAGCAGCCCCGGGACATTTGGCTACACCTTC. Translating it yields CASSPGTFGYTF.

CDR3: CASIGQTSTDTQYF. The CDR3 DNA follows: TGTGCCAGCATAGGACAGACTAGCACAGATACGCAGTATTTT. The chain has TRBV5-8 and TRBJ2-3, with D possibly TRBD1 on 6 matching bases. This CDR3 contains 14 residues. Trimming took 6 bases from V and 0 from J, leaving 11 bases between them. Per germline, CDR1 SGHTS and CDR2 YDEGEE. The full variable domain, its missing parts supplied by reference TRBV5-8 and TRBJ2-3, is EAGVTQSPTHLIKTRGQQATLRCSPISGHTSVYWYQQALGLGLQFLLWYDEGEERNRGNFPPRFSGRQFPNYSSELNVNALELEDSALYLCASIGQTSTDTQYFGPGTRLTVL.

The chain uses TRBV19 and TRBJ1-1, with a possible D match to TRBD1 (6 bases). Deletions cut 1 base from V and 4 bases from J, with 13 bases between. This CDR3 has 15 amino acids. Germline assignment: CDR1 LNHDA and CDR2 SQIVND (reference sequence). CDR3 residues: CASSIGGGASTEAFF. CDR3 nucleotides: TGTGCCAGTAGTATAGGTGGGGGGGCAAGCACTGAAGCTTTCTTT.

The chain couples TRBV4-2 to TRBJ2-5, with D maybe TRBD1 (7 bases). The V gene lost 0 bases and the J gene lost 1 base, with 21 bases spanning the gap. There are 19 residues in the CDR3. Germline V gene lookup returns CDR1 LGHNA and CDR2 YNFKEQ. The CDR3 DNA reads as TGTGCCAGCAGCCAAGAAGCTGGGGGCCAGGGGGGTACCCAAGAGACCCAGTACTTC. The encoded protein is CASSQEAGGQGGTQETQYF.

The CDR3 here is CASSFWGGRDTEAFF. The CDR3 nucleotides read TGTGCCAGCAGCTTCTGGGGGGGCCGGGACACTGAAGCTTTCTTT. V gene TRBV7-8 combines with J gene TRBJ1-1, with D possibly matching TRBD1 (6 bases). Germline loops: CDR1 SGHVS, CDR2 FQNEAQ. V dropped 3 bases and J dropped 3 bases, with 14 bases sitting between them. The CDR3 is made up of 15 amino acids.

J is TRBJ2-1 and V is TRBV2, with 7 positions matching TRBD1. This CDR3 region has 11 residues. V shed 8 bases and J 10 bases; nucleotides not matched to a gene: 5. Germline-derived CDR1 and CDR2 are SNHLY and FYNNEI. CDR3 sequence reads: CASEQGREQFF. The DNA for the CDR3 is TGTGCCAGCGAACAGGGGAGAGAGCAGTTCTTC.

This chain uses TRBV20-1 with TRBJ1-4, with D unclear. The CDR3 has 13 residues. Trimming removed 3 bases from V and 6 bases from J, with 11 bases in between. The V gene's germline CDR1 is DFQATT and CDR2 SNEGSKA (reference sequence). The CDR3 bases are TGCAGTGCTAGTGGGGAGCCGTATGAAAAACTGTTTTTT. It translates to CSASGEPYEKLFF.

CDR3: CASGWRGGSSGYEQFF. In DNA, the CDR3 is TGTGCTAGTGGTTGGCGCGGGGGGTCAAGCGGCTATGAGCAGTTCTTC. This chain links TRBV12-5 with TRBJ2-1; 8 bases are a match to TRBD2. J lost 8 bases, V lost 4 bases, and 13 bases had no gene match. The length of the CDR3 is 16 residues. The germline V gene has CDR1 LGHNT and CDR2 FRNRAP.

V is TRBV13 and J is TRBJ2-2, with 7 nucleotides matching TRBD2. Looked up from germline, CDR1 is PRHDT and CDR2 is FYEKMQ (reference sequence). The CDR3 is made up of 15 amino acids. Trimming removed 5 bases from V and 0 bases from J; junction bases left unmatched: 3. Here the CDR3 DNA reads TGTGCCAGCAGCCCGGGGGGACCGAACACCGGGGAGCTGTTTTTT. Protein: CASSPGGPNTGELFF. The full variable domain, with the rest looked up from reference TRBV13 and TRBJ2-2, is AAGVIQSPRHLIKEKRETATLKCYPIPRHDTVYWYQQGPGQDPQFLISFYEKMQSDKGSIPDRFSAQQFSDYHSELNMSSLELGDSALYFCASSPGGPNTGELFFGEGSRLTVL.

The chain has TRBV6-5 and TRBJ1-2; the D gene is possibly TRBD1 (5 bases). V lost 8 bases and J lost 10, with 23 bases in between. The CDR3 has 14 residues. Germline V CDR1 and CDR2: MNHEY, SVGAGI. CDR3 region: CASLRSTFDSSYTF. CDR3 bases: TGTGCCAGCCTGAGAAGTACCTTCGACAGTTCCTACACCTTC.

The chain employs TRBV11-3 and TRBJ1-1; no firm D call. V gave up 4 bases and J gave up 4 bases, with 10 bases separating them. Germline-derived CDR1 and CDR2 are SGHNT and YENEEA. This CDR3 has 13 residues. Written as DNA, the CDR3 is TGTGCCAGCAGCTCGTACACGGGCACTGAAGCTTTCTTT. Translated: CASSSYTGTEAFF. The full variable domain, its missing parts supplied by reference TRBV11-3 and TRBJ1-1, is EAGVVQSPRYKIIEKKQPVAFWCNPISGHNTLYWYLQNLGQGPELLIRYENEEAVDDSQLPKDRFSAERLKGVDSTLKIQPAELGDSAVYLCASSSYTGTEAFFGQGTRLTVV.

The chain recombines TRBV4-2 with TRBJ1-4; 9 nucleotides line up with TRBD1. V trimming: 0 bases; J trimming: 7 bases; junction bases outside the gene matches: 3. The germline CDR1 and CDR2 sequences are LGHNA and YNFKEQ. The CDR3 loop spans 15 amino acids. CDR3: CASSQEDRGAEKLFF. DNA for the CDR3: TGTGCCAGCAGCCAAGAAGACAGGGGGGCTGAAAAACTGTTTTTT.

The table lists this clone with a count of one. This chain joins TRBV2 and TRBJ2-7, with 9 positions matching TRBD1. The germline gives CDR1 SNHLY, CDR2 FYNNEI. The trim removed 4 bases at V and 2 bases at J, leaving 0 bases unmatched. The CDR3 loop spans 13 amino acids. CDR3 sequence reads: CASSGTGAYEQYF. In nucleotides, the CDR3 is TGTGCCAGCAGTGGGACAGGGGCCTACGAGCAGTACTTC.

This chain connects TRBV11-2 to TRBJ2-5, with 8 positions matching TRBD1. V dropped 6 bases and J dropped 1; count of bases not matched to a gene: 7. CDR3 size: 15 residues. Germline CDR1 SGHAT, CDR2 FQNNGV. This chain's CDR3 is CASRGFGTGQETQYF. The DNA for the CDR3 is TGTGCCAGCAGAGGGTTCGGGACAGGCCAAGAGACCCAGTACTTC.

The chain joins TRBV5-1 to TRBJ1-2; TRBD1 matches 7 bases. The trim removed 6 bases at V and 2 bases at J, leaving 10 bases unmatched. Germline lookup yields CDR1 SGHRS and CDR2 YFSETQ. The CDR3 consists of 15 residues. The CDR3: CASTPGSRGNYGYTF. The DNA of the CDR3 is TGCGCCAGCACACCCGGGAGCAGGGGGAACTATGGCTACACCTTC.

The rearrangement links TRBV9 to TRBJ1-2, with no clear D. Trimming left V 0 bases short and J 7 bases short, with 7 bases between. The CDR3 has 12 residues. CDR1 is SGDLS and CDR2 is YYNGEE in the germline V gene. The CDR3 reads CASSVEGLGYTF. Here the CDR3 DNA reads TGTGCCAGCAGCGTAGAAGGACTTGGCTACACCTTC.

The chain couples TRBV11-2 to TRBJ2-7; 8 bases align to TRBD1. The DNA end lines up better with TRBJ2-5; the J call may be wrong. Germline CDR1 is SGHAT and CDR2 is FQNNGV. CDR3 size: 14 residues. CDR3 loop: CASSPRQGRQTQYF. The CDR3 nucleotides are TGTGCCAGCAGCCCCCGACAGGGGCGGCAGACCCAGTACTTC.

This chain joins TRBV5-1 and TRBJ1-5; the D gene is possibly TRBD1 (6 bases). CDR1 and CDR2 (germline): SGHRS, YFSETQ. CDR3 length: 15 residues. Trimming pared 0 bases from V and 3 bases from J, leaving 10 bases between. In DNA, the CDR3 is TGCGCCAGCAGCTTGGGACAGGCCCCCAATCAGCCCCAGCATTTT. This encodes CASSLGQAPNQPQHF.

This sequence joins TRBV5-4 and TRBJ2-3; 12 bases fit TRBD2. This CDR3 contains 16 residues. Germline V CDR1 and CDR2: SGHNT, YYREEE (reference sequence). V lost 4 bases to trimming and J lost 4 bases; unmatched junction nucleotides: 7. Here the CDR3 reads CASSPRLAGASDTQYF. DNA of the CDR3: TGTGCCAGCAGCCCCAGACTAGCGGGGGCTTCAGATACGCAGTATTTT.

The chain couples TRBV10-2 to TRBJ2-1; perhaps TRBD2 as D (6 bases). With 4 bases removed from V and 5 bases from J, the gap between germline ends came to 12 bases. The CDR3 contains 14 residues. Germline V gives CDR1 WSHSY, CDR2 SAAADI. The CDR3 DNA reads TGCGCCAGCAGTGTAGGAGGGTGGAACAATGAGCAGTTCTTC. Protein sequence: CASSVGGWNNEQFF.

The rearrangement links TRBV6-6 to TRBJ1-2, with D uncertain. Looked up from germline, CDR1 is MNHNY and CDR2 is SVGAGI (reference sequence). V was cut by 6 bases and J by 6 bases, with 14 bases left in between. The CDR3 is made up of 13 amino acids. The CDR3 DNA reads as TGTGCCAGCAGCCCCGCATCCGGGGATGGCTACACCTTC. Translating it yields CASSPASGDGYTF.

This clone was seen just once. V usage is TRBV18 and J usage is TRBJ1-1; TRBD1 agrees at 10 bases. Germline V gives CDR1 KGHSH, CDR2 LQKENI. Trimming at V came to 1 base and at J to 0 bases, leaving 5 bases not matched to a gene. The CDR3 has 17 amino acids. The DNA of the CDR3 is TGTGCCAGCTCACCACTTAGGGACAGGGGCATGAACACTGAAGCTTTCTTT. It translates to CASSPLRDRGMNTEAFF.